This entry lists 18 T cell receptor beta chains sequenced from one sample in a study of T cell responses to AZD1222 COVID-19 vaccine. Profiled with immunoSEQ multiplex PCR; TCRdb holds only in-frame clones, not every one. This sample has some 120,000 clones, with 80% to 90% found just once. The material was peripheral blood, obtained on day 0 of AZD1222 vaccination. The receptors were gathered from an adult in good health.

Comments on this clone: Other DNA sequences within the sample encode an identical CDR3. The gene calls are TRBV29-1 and TRBJ1-1; D unclear. Deletions cut 4 bases from V and 0 bases from J, with 9 bases between. The germline V gene encodes CDR1 SQVTM and CDR2 ANQGSEA. The CDR3 length is 13 residues. CDR3 DNA sequence: TGCAGCGTTGTGGGCCAGCTGAACACTGAAGCTTTCTTT. It yields the protein CSVVGQLNTEAFF. The variable domain in full, with the rest retrieved from reference TRBV29-1 and TRBJ1-1, is SAVISQKPSRDICQRGTSLTIQCQVDSQVTMMFWYRQQPGQSLTLIATANQGSEATYESGFVIDKFPISRPNLTFSTLTVSNMSPEDSSIYLCSVVGQLNTEAFFGQGTRLTVV.

This chain connects TRBV6-2 or TRBV6-3 to TRBJ1-2; D is uncertain. The germline CDR1 and CDR2 sequences are MNHEY and SVGEGT. Trimming took off 4 bases at V and 8 bases at J, with 11 bases between the two ends. CDR3 length equals 12 residues. DNA of the CDR3: TGTGCCAGCAGTTTAAGGGTGGCCGGCTACACCTTC. Translating it yields CASSLRVAGYTF.

This clone appeared a single time. The J gene is TRBJ2-5, the V gene TRBV7-9; 9 bases match TRBD1. Germline lookup yields CDR1 SEHNR and CDR2 FQNEAQ (reference sequence). There are 14 residues in the CDR3. The V segment lost 2 bases and the J segment 4 bases; nucleotides outside the gene matches: 2. The CDR3 loop reads CASSLQDRGETQYF. CDR3 DNA: TGTGCCAGCAGCTTACAGGACAGGGGAGAGACCCAGTACTTC.

The V and J genes are TRBV5-4 and TRBJ2-1; 13 bases map to TRBD2. The germline gives CDR1 SGHNT, CDR2 YYREEE (reference sequence). The CDR3 is 15 amino acids. With V trimmed by 3 bases and J by 8 bases, 5 bases remained unmatched. CDR3: CASSSTSGGRYEQFF. CDR3 in DNA: TGTGCCAGCAGCTCGACTAGCGGGGGGCGCTATGAGCAGTTCTTC.

J is TRBJ2-3 and V is TRBV5-1; D perhaps matches TRBD1 (5 bases). The CDR3 covers 13 residues. V lost 3 bases and J lost 1, with 6 bases in between. Germline assignment: CDR1 SGHRS and CDR2 YFSETQ. The DNA for the CDR3 is TGCGCCAGCAGCTCGACAGGCACAGATACGCAGTATTTT. Its protein is CASSSTGTDTQYF.

The chain has TRBV10-1 and TRBJ2-3, with D possibly matching TRBD2 (6 bases). V was clipped by 2 bases and J by 5 bases, with 11 bases between them. The CDR3 is 14 amino acids. Per the germline V gene, CDR1 is WNHNN and CDR2 is SYGVQD (reference sequence). The CDR3 sequence is CASSEGGSQDTQYF. DNA of the CDR3: TGCGCCAGCAGTGAGGGAGGGAGTCAAGATACGCAGTATTTT.

This rearrangement joins TRBV6-4 to TRBJ2-1, with D possibly matching TRBD2 (6 bases). The CDR3 length is 13 residues. V was pared by 6 bases and J by 4 bases, with 10 bases between. Germline CDR1 is MRHNA and CDR2 is SNTAGT. The CDR3 DNA follows: TGTGCCAGCAGCGGGAGTACTTACAATGAGCAGTTCTTC. This codes for CASSGSTYNEQFF.

The chain carries TRBV5-1 and TRBJ1-4; perhaps TRBD1 as D (6 bases). V dropped 5 bases and J dropped 5 bases, with 16 bases sitting between them. The CDR3 spans 15 residues. Per the germline V gene, CDR1 is SGHRS and CDR2 is YFSETQ. The CDR3 loop is CASRGGGGPNEKLFF. The CDR3 DNA sequence: TGCGCCAGCAGGGGCGGCGGGGGGCCCAATGAAAAACTGTTTTTT.

This chain uses TRBV28 with TRBJ2-3; D may match TRBD1 or TRBD2 (6 bases each). The CDR3 length is 14 residues. V was cut by 6 bases and J by 4 bases, with 14 bases left in between. The germline V gene has CDR1 MDHEN and CDR2 SYDVKM. CDR3 loop: CASRPPGASDTQYF. The CDR3 nucleotides read TGTGCCAGCAGGCCACCGGGGGCATCAGATACGCAGTATTTT.

V gene TRBV7-9 combines with J gene TRBJ1-2, with no clear D. Deletions cut 6 bases from V and 13 bases from J, with 18 bases between. The CDR3 length is 12 residues. The V gene's germline CDR1 is SEHNR and CDR2 FQNEAQ (reference sequence). In DNA, the CDR3 is TGTGCCAGCAGGTATCCCGTCGACTCTTCCACCTTC. Translating gives CASRYPVDSSTF.

The V call is TRBV19, the J call TRBJ1-3, with TRBD1 identical over 8 bases. With 9 bases clipped from V and 2 bases from J, the junction kept 9 bases outside the gene matches. The CDR3 extends over 15 amino acids. Germline CDR1 reads LNHDA; CDR2 reads SQIVND (reference sequence). The CDR3 region is CASTRGLGAGNTIYF. CDR3 bases: TGTGCCAGCACCAGGGGGCTAGGAGCTGGAAACACCATATATTTT.

The J gene is TRBJ1-6, the V gene TRBV9; D is unresolved. Trimming left V 4 bases short and J 9 bases short, with 14 bases between. Germline V CDR1 and CDR2: SGDLS, YYNGEE. The CDR3 loop spans 14 amino acids. The CDR3 region is CASSYGGKGSPLHF. The CDR3, as DNA: TGTGCCAGCAGCTACGGTGGGAAGGGTTCACCCCTCCACTTT.

This clone was seen only a few times. CDR3: CASRAGLGEKGANTGELFF. DNA of the CDR3: TGTGCCAGCAGGGCGGGACTAGGTGAAAAAGGAGCGAACACCGGGGAGCTGTTTTTT. The chain is built from TRBV2 and TRBJ2-2; the match to TRBD2 covers 8 bases. The CDR3 runs to 19 residues. Germline V lookup: CDR1 SNHLY, CDR2 FYNNEI. The V gene end was trimmed by 6 bases and the J gene end by 0 bases; junction bases not matched to a gene: 15. Filled out from reference TRBV2 and TRBJ2-2, the complete variable domain reads EPEVTQTPSHQVTQMGQEVILRCVPISNHLYFYWYRQILGQKVEFLVSFYNNEISEKSEIFDDQFSVERPDGSNFTLKIRSTKLEDSAMYFCASRAGLGEKGANTGELFFGEGSRLTVL.

A few counts support this clone. The chain combines TRBV19 with TRBJ2-1; 13 bases fit TRBD2. CDR3 length: 15 amino acids. Germline lookup yields CDR1 LNHDA and CDR2 SQIVND (reference sequence). The V segment lost 4 bases and the J segment 7 bases; nucleotides outside the gene matches: 4. In nucleotides, the CDR3 is TGTGCCAGTAGTAGACTAGCGGGAGGTACGAATGAGCAGTTCTTC. Protein product: CASSRLAGGTNEQFF.

This clone was found a few times. The chain couples TRBV2 to TRBJ1-5; a possible D gene is TRBD1 (5 bases). Germline V CDR1 and CDR2: SNHLY, FYNNEI. V lost 3 bases and J 9 bases, leaving 15 bases between the germline ends. The CDR3 is 14 amino acids. The CDR3 nucleotides read TGTGCCAGCAGTGATGCAAGGAGTGGGGGGCCCCAGCATTTT. Translation gives CASSDARSGGPQHF.

V gene TRBV2 combines with J gene TRBJ2-5; tentatively, D is TRBD1 or TRBD2 (5 bases each). V was clipped by 6 bases and J by 4 bases, with 15 bases between them. This CDR3 is built from 14 residues. Germline V gene sequence: CDR1 SNHLY, CDR2 FYNNEI. The CDR3 sequence: CASRLGTAGETQYF. As DNA, the CDR3 is TGTGCCAGCAGGCTCGGGACGGCCGGAGAGACCCAGTACTTC. The full variable domain, with the rest looked up from reference TRBV2 and TRBJ2-5, is EPEVTQTPSHQVTQMGQEVILRCVPISNHLYFYWYRQILGQKVEFLVSFYNNEISEKSEIFDDQFSVERPDGSNFTLKIRSTKLEDSAMYFCASRLGTAGETQYFGPGTRLLVL.

V and J are TRBV10-2 and TRBJ2-7; 11 nucleotides agree with TRBD2. CDR1 and CDR2 from the germline V gene are WSHSY and SAAADI. This CDR3 is 14 amino acids long. Unmatched junction bases numbered 5, after V lost 7 bases and J lost 3 bases. CDR3: CASTSGTSGYEQYF. The DNA of the CDR3 is TGCGCCAGCACCTCCGGGACTAGCGGCTACGAGCAGTACTTC.

V gene TRBV9 combines with J gene TRBJ1-5; perhaps TRBD1 as D (5 bases). This CDR3 comprises 14 residues. Trimming removed 0 bases from V and 7 bases from J, with 11 bases in between. Per the germline V gene, CDR1 is SGDLS and CDR2 is YYNGEE. The CDR3 loop reads CASSVAGSRQPQHF. The CDR3 region has the DNA TGTGCCAGCAGCGTAGCAGGGTCTCGCCAGCCCCAGCATTTT.